The TCR beta chain described here comes from a study of T-cell memory formation after mild COVID-19. Findings and limits, study-wide: The study found contracting CD4+ clones mainly in CM and EM and contracting CD8+ clones in EMRA. The finding that pre-infection memory included some responding clones suggested that cross-reactive memory joined. There was no confirmation that second-wave clones peaking on day 37 were SARS-CoV-2 specific.

From 5'RACE with constant-segment primers came TCR alpha and TCR beta cDNA libraries that carried sample barcodes and UMIs. Via MiXCR, TCRdb re-called the 5' RACE reads, giving one row per CDR3 protein. The data contain 300,000 to 350,000 distinct CDR3 sequences, roughly 15% of them seen just once; the ten biggest clones take up approximately 21%. In its sample, this clonotype was seen once. Its target is unknown. The origin of this receptor is a man in his late teens or twenties who had mild COVID-19 (a few samples of this study predate the infection). Cell type and time point are not known. The sample was PBMCs or a T cell subset sorted from them (not recorded which).

CDR3 DNA sequence: TGCGCCAGCGCGGGACAGGGGTACGAGCAGTACTTC. This codes for CASAGQGYEQYF. The V call is TRBV5-1, the J call TRBJ2-7; TRBD1 matches at 10 bases. This CDR3 is built from 12 residues. With 7 bases clipped from V and 4 bases from J, the junction kept 2 bases outside the gene matches. CDR1 is SGHRS, CDR2 YFSETQ, per germline.